Listed here are 18 T cell receptor beta chains from one sample, sequenced in a study of radiotherapy plus CTLA-4 blockade in lung cancer. The repertoire was sequenced with immunoSEQ multiplex PCR; TCRdb's copy has only in-frame clones and lacks some. The sample has tens of thousands of clones, 73% seen once. The specimen was peripheral blood, collected from a patient treated with radiotherapy plus ipilimumab. Every receptor here comes from a human donor with non-small cell lung cancer who had a complete response to radiotherapy plus ipilimumab.

This clone has more than one count but fewer than ten. The gene calls are TRBV28 and TRBJ2-1, with 10 bases lining up with TRBD2. This CDR3 spans 15 amino acids. CDR1 MDHEN and CDR2 SYDVKM come from the germline V gene. V lost 6 bases and J lost 7; bases outside the gene matches: 9. The CDR3 DNA reads as TGTGCCAGCAGCACATCTAGCGGGAGTGGGAATGAGCAGTTCTTC. Its protein product is CASSTSSGSGNEQFF.

This clone has just a few counts. CDR3 sequence: CASSLRGNYGYTF. The CDR3 DNA is TGTGCCAGCAGCTTAAGAGGGAACTATGGCTACACCTTC. The chain has TRBV7-9 and TRBJ1-2; D gene ambiguous. This CDR3 comprises 13 residues. CDR1 is SEHNR, CDR2 FQNEAQ, per germline (reference sequence). V dropped 2 bases and J dropped 2 bases, with 6 bases sitting between them. Full variable domain (missing parts from reference TRBV7-9 and TRBJ1-2): DTGVSQNPRHKITKRGQNVTFRCDPISEHNRLYWYRQTLGQGPEFLTYFQNEAQLEKSRLLSDRFSAERPKGSFSTLEIQRTEQGDSAMYLCASSLRGNYGYTFGSGTRLTVV.

CDR3 bases: TGTGCCACCAGCAGAGACCGCGGGACGCAAATATCAAAGACCCAGTACTTC. Its protein product is CATSRDRGTQISKTQYF. The chain links TRBV15 to TRBJ2-5, with D possibly TRBD2 on 6 matching bases. CDR3 length equals 17 residues. The V gene's germline CDR1 is LNHNV and CDR2 YYDKDF (reference sequence). V was trimmed by 0 bases and J by 6 bases, leaving 20 bases between them.

This clone showed up just once. The V gene is TRBV18, the J gene TRBJ1-3, with D tentatively TRBD1 (5 bases). CDR3 length: 17 residues. The germline gives CDR1 KGHSH, CDR2 LQKENI. The V end lost 3 bases, the J end lost 0 bases, and 15 bases lay between the germline ends. The CDR3 DNA is TGTGCCAGCTCACCCCAGGAGGCCGGGGGCTCTGGAAACACCATATATTTT. This gives the protein CASSPQEAGGSGNTIYF.

The rearrangement uses TRBV7-9 and TRBJ1-6; TRBD1 matches 8 bases. Unmatched junction bases numbered 15, after V lost 5 bases and J lost 9 bases. Germline V gives CDR1 SEHNR, CDR2 FQNEAQ (reference sequence). The length of the CDR3 is 17 residues. The CDR3 DNA sequence: TGTGCCAGCAGCCCCGACAAACCCCAGGGGGCGAGTTCACCCCTCCACTTT. As protein: CASSPDKPQGASSPLHF.

J is TRBJ1-1 and V is TRBV7-9; possibly TRBD1 for D (5 bases). V was shortened by 2 bases and J by 7 bases, with 11 bases between the two germline ends. The CDR3 is 13 amino acids. In germline, CDR1 is SEHNR, CDR2 FQNEAQ (reference sequence). CDR3: CASSLRGLGEAFF. The CDR3 nucleotides read TGTGCCAGCAGCTTACGGGGGTTGGGTGAAGCTTTCTTT. Together with reference TRBV7-9 and TRBJ1-1, the CDR3 gives the full variable domain: DTGVSQNPRHKITKRGQNVTFRCDPISEHNRLYWYRQTLGQGPEFLTYFQNEAQLEKSRLLSDRFSAERPKGSFSTLEIQRTEQGDSAMYLCASSLRGLGEAFFGQGTRLTVV.

This chain links TRBV20-1 with TRBJ2-7, with D possibly matching TRBD1 (6 bases). The V end was cut by 5 bases, the J end by 6 bases, with 11 bases between. The CDR3 sequence is 11 residues long. Germline V lookup: CDR1 DFQATT, CDR2 SNEGSKA (reference sequence). The CDR3 sequence: CSAQTGSEQYF. CDR3 bases: TGCAGTGCTCAGACAGGTTCCGAGCAGTACTTC.

The chain is built from TRBV5-1 and TRBJ2-5, with 10 bases matching TRBD2. V dropped 3 bases and J dropped 4; count of bases not matched to a gene: 9. The CDR3 has 16 amino acids. Germline V lookup: CDR1 SGHRS, CDR2 YFSETQ. The CDR3 loop is CASSSSSGRPRETQYF. The CDR3 nucleotides read TGCGCCAGCAGCTCCTCTAGCGGGAGACCGAGAGAGACCCAGTACTTC.

The chain has TRBV15 and TRBJ1-1, with a weak D call TRBD1 (5 bases). This CDR3 contains 16 residues. V was clipped by 3 bases and J by 0 bases, with 14 bases between them. Germline CDR1 and CDR2: LNHNV and YYDKDF (reference sequence). This chain's CDR3 is CATSRRGDSMNTEAFF. The CDR3 DNA reads TGTGCCACCAGCAGGAGAGGTGACAGCATGAACACTGAAGCTTTCTTT.

J is TRBJ2-5 and V is TRBV5-1, with 8 bases identical to TRBD1. The CDR3 covers 15 residues. Looked up from germline, CDR1 is SGHRS and CDR2 is YFSETQ. Trimming cost V 3 bases and J 5 bases; bases outside gene matches: 9. CDR3 region: CASSSLTGAEETQYF. The DNA of the CDR3 is TGCGCCAGCAGCTCCTTGACAGGGGCGGAGGAGACCCAGTACTTC.

The V gene is TRBV28, the J gene TRBJ2-7, with D unclear. The CDR3 extends over 12 amino acids. Per germline, CDR1 MDHEN and CDR2 SYDVKM. Trimming left V 6 bases short and J 0 bases short, with 6 bases between. The CDR3 DNA follows: TGTGCCAGCAGCTACTTCTCCTACGAGCAGTACTTC. Amino acid sequence: CASSYFSYEQYF.

This sequence joins TRBV29-1 and TRBJ2-3, with 8 bases aligning to TRBD2. Trimming took 7 bases from V and 0 from J; bases not matched to a gene: 15. There are 17 residues in the CDR3. Germline CDR1 reads SQVTM; CDR2 reads ANQGSEA. The CDR3 loop reads CSGSGRGARPSTDTQYF. Written as DNA, the CDR3 is TGCAGCGGATCCGGGCGGGGGGCCCGACCTAGCACAGATACGCAGTATTTT.

The chain employs TRBV19 and TRBJ2-2, with D tentatively TRBD2 (6 bases). Germline CDR1 is LNHDA and CDR2 is SQIVND (reference sequence). Trimming stripped 5 bases from V and 4 bases from J, with 8 bases between. The CDR3 is 13 residues long. The CDR3 sequence is CASSAGFTGELFF. The CDR3 DNA follows: TGTGCCAGTAGTGCGGGATTCACCGGGGAGCTGTTTTTT.

This clone has only one observation. V usage is TRBV28 and J usage is TRBJ1-6, with 9 bases aligning to TRBD1. The CDR3 has 16 amino acids. The J segment lost 6 bases and the V segment lost 6 bases, leaving 9 bases of the junction unmatched. Per the germline V gene, CDR1 is MDHEN and CDR2 is SYDVKM. CDR3 in amino acids: CASSSTGTGFNSPLHF. DNA for the CDR3: TGTGCCAGCAGCTCGACCGGGACAGGGTTTAATTCACCCCTCCACTTT.

The chain carries TRBV6-5 and TRBJ2-7; 10 nucleotides match TRBD1. The CDR3 consists of 15 residues. Trimming cost V 6 bases and J 2 bases; bases outside gene matches: 7. Germline CDR1 is MNHEY and CDR2 is SVGAGI. Written as DNA, the CDR3 is TGTGCCAGCAGGCCTACGGGACAGGGGCCCTACGAGCAGTACTTC. Protein: CASRPTGQGPYEQYF.

The rearrangement joins TRBV18 to TRBJ2-3; 8 bases map to TRBD1. This CDR3 is built from 16 residues. V lost 2 bases, J lost 2 bases, and 6 bases stayed unmatched. Per the germline V gene, CDR1 is KGHSH and CDR2 is LQKENI. The CDR3 DNA reads as TGTGCCAGCTCACCAGCCCTGACAGGGGTCACAGATACGCAGTATTTT. As protein: CASSPALTGVTDTQYF.

The V gene is TRBV28, the J gene TRBJ2-7; 10 positions match TRBD2. Germline V gives CDR1 MDHEN, CDR2 SYDVKM. This CDR3 comprises 13 residues. V dropped 5 bases and J dropped 12; count of bases not matched to a gene: 10. The CDR3 is CASSTGTSALLYF. The CDR3 bases are TGTGCCAGCAGTACTGGGACTAGCGCCCTTCTGTACTTC. The full variable domain, in which reference TRBV28 and TRBJ2-7 provide the parts outside the CDR3, is DVKVTQSSRYLVKRTGEKVFLECVQDMDHENMFWYRQDPGLGLRLIYFSYDVKMKEKGDIPEGYSVSREKKERFSLILESASTNQTSMYLCASSTGTSALLYFGPGTRLTVT.

This chain links TRBV7-2 with TRBJ2-7, with D maybe TRBD1 (5 bases). Trimming removed 3 bases from V and 3 bases from J, with 15 bases in between. The germline V gene has CDR1 SGHTA and CDR2 FQGNSA. The CDR3 extends over 15 amino acids. The CDR3 reads CASSFQGGENYEQYF. DNA of the CDR3: TGTGCCAGCAGCTTTCAGGGCGGAGAAAACTACGAGCAGTACTTC. The full variable domain, with the rest looked up from reference TRBV7-2 and TRBJ2-7, is GAGVSQSPSNKVTEKGKDVELRCDPISGHTALYWYRQSLGQGLEFLIYFQGNSAPDKSGLPSDRFSAERTGGSVSTLTIQRTQQEDSAVYLCASSFQGGENYEQYFGPGTRLTVT.